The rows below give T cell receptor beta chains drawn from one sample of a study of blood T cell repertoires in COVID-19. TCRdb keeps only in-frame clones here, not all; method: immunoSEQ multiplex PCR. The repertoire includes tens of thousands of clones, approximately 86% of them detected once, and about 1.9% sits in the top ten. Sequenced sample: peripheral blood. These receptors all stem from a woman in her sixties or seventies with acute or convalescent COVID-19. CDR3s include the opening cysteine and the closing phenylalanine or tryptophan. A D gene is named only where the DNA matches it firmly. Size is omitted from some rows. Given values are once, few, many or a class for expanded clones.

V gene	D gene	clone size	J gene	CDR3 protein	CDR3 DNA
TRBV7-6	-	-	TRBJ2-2	CASSLKQTGGELFF	TGTGCCAGCAGCTTAAAACAGACAGGCGGGGAGCTGTTTTTT
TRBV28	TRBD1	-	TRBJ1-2	CASSFGTGGGYGYTF	TGTGCCAGCAGTTTTGGGACAGGGGGCGGCTATGGCTACACCTTC
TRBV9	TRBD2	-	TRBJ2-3	CASSPRGDPDTQYF	TGTGCCAGCAGCCCGCGGGGGGATCCAGATACGCAGTATTTT
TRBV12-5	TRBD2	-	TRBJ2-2	CASGFQPSGTGELFF	TGTGCTAGTGGTTTCCAGCCTAGCGGCACCGGGGAGCTGTTTTTT
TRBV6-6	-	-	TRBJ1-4	CASSLSGATNEKLFF	TGTGCCAGCAGTCTCTCCGGAGCAACTAATGAAAAACTGTTTTTT
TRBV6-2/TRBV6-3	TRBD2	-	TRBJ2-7	CASSYGGLAGRAYEQYF	TGTGCCAGCAGTTACGGTGGACTAGCGGGGAGAGCCTACGAGCAGTACTTC
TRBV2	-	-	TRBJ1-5	CATQTEPGQPQHF	TGTGCCACTCAGACAGAGCCGGGTCAGCCCCAGCATTTT
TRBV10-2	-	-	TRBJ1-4	CASSDPAAANEKLFF	TGCGCCAGCAGTGATCCGGCAGCGGCTAATGAAAAACTGTTTTTT
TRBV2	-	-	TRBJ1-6	CASSWGGNYNSPLHF	TGTGCCAGCAGCTGGGGGGGGAATTATAATTCACCCCTCCACTTT
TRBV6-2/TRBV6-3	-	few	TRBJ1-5	CASSSTGNGISPQHF	TGTGCCAGCAGTTCTACCGGGAATGGGATCTCGCCCCAGCATTTT
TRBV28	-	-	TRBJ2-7	CASSTRTYYEQYF	TGTGCCAGCAGCACCAGGACATACTACGAGCAGTACTTC
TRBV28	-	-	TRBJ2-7	CASSRGGVEQYF	TGTGCCAGCAGTAGAGGGGGAGTCGAGCAGTACTTC
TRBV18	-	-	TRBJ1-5	CASSPRPIDQVKHF	TGTGCCAGCTCACCACGCCCTATCGATCAGGTCAAGCATTTT
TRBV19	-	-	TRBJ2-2	CASSPHAPGTGELFF	TGTGCCAGTAGTCCCCACGCCCCGGGCACCGGGGAGCTGTTTTTT
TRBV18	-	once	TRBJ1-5	CASSPGQYNQPQHF	TGTGCCAGCTCACCAGGCCAGTACAATCAGCCCCAGCATTTT
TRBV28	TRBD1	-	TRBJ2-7	CASSSIQGAGEQYF	TGTGCCAGCAGTTCTATTCAGGGGGCTGGCGAGCAGTACTTC
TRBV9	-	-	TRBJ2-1	CASSPRGLAANNEQFF	TGTGCCAGCAGCCCTCGGGGGCTAGCGGCAAACAATGAGCAGTTCTTC
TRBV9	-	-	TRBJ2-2	CASSVGVSTGELFF	TGTGCCAGCAGCGTAGGAGTGAGTACCGGGGAGCTGTTTTTT
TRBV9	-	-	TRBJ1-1	CASSARVSRDTEAFF	TGTGCCAGCAGCGCAAGGGTTTCGAGGGACACTGAAGCTTTCTTT
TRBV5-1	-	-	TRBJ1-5	CASSLAGHQNQPQHF	TGCGCCAGCAGCTTGGCGGGACACCAAAATCAGCCCCAGCATTTT
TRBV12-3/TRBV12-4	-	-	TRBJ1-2	CASSFNIYGYTF	TGTGCCAGCAGTTTTAATATATATGGCTACACCTTC
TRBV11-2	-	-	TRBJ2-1	CASSLGASRSNEQFF	TGTGCCAGCAGCTTAGGCGCGTCGCGGAGCAATGAGCAGTTCTTC
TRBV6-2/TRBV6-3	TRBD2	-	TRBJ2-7	CASSSLLAGDSYEQYF	TGTGCCAGCAGCTCTCTGCTAGCGGGGGACTCCTACGAGCAGTACTTC
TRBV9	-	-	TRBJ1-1	CASSPDTEAFF	TGTGCCAGCAGTCCGGACACTGAAGCTTTCTTT
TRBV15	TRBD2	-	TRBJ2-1	CATSTRLAGVNEQFF	TGTGCCACCAGCACCCGACTAGCGGGAGTAAATGAGCAGTTCTTC
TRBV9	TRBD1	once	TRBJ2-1	CASSVAGTGRLDEQFF	TGTGCCAGCAGCGTAGCCGGGACAGGGAGGCTCGATGAGCAGTTCTTC
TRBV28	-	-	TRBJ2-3	CATGGSSTDTQYF	TGTGCCACGGGTGGATCTAGCACAGATACGCAGTATTTT
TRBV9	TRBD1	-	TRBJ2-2	CASSGQTGGPGELFF	TGTGCCAGCAGCGGACAGACAGGGGGCCCCGGGGAGCTGTTTTTT
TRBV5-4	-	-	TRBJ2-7	CASRRAGASYEQYF	TGTGCCAGCAGGCGGGCAGGGGCGTCCTACGAGCAGTACTTC
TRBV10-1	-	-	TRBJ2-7	CASKQGVTFYEQYF	TGCGCCAGCAAACAGGGTGTTACGTTCTACGAGCAGTACTTC
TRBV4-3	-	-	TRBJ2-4	CASSQDSPQDIQYF	TGCGCCAGCAGCCAAGATTCTCCCCAGGACATTCAGTACTTC
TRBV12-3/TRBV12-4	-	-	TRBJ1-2	CASESMQGGYTF	TGTGCCAGCGAATCAATGCAGGGTGGCTACACCTTC
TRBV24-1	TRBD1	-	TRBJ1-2	CATSDPTGAYGYTF	TGTGCCACCAGTGACCCGACAGGGGCCTATGGCTACACCTTC
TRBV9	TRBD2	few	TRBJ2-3	CASSVAPVAGGADTQYF	TGTGCCAGCAGCGTCGCCCCCGTAGCGGGAGGCGCAGATACGCAGTATTTT
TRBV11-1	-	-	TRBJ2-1	CASSPTALGHRRVQFF	TGTGCCAGCAGCCCGACAGCCCTGGGACACCGAAGAGTGCAGTTCTTC
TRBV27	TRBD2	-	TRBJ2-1	CASSPGLAGGASSYNEQFF	TGTGCCAGCAGTCCCGGACTAGCGGGAGGGGCTAGCTCCTACAATGAGCAGTTCTTC
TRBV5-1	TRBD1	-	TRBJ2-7	CASSLGTGVYEEQYF	TGCGCCAGCAGCTTGGGGACAGGGGTCTACGAGGAGCAGTACTTC
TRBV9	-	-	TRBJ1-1	CASSTGQKTEAFF	TGTGCCAGCAGCACCGGACAGAAGACTGAAGCTTTCTTT
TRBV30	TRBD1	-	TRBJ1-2	CAWSGGQPNYGYTF	TGTGCCTGGAGTGGGGGACAGCCTAACTATGGCTACACCTTC
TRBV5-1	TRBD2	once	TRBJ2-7	CASSWGLAGGEQYF	TGCGCCAGCAGCTGGGGACTAGCGGGAGGCGAGCAGTACTTC
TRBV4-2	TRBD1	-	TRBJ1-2	CASSLAGGNYGYTF	TGTGCCAGCAGCCTGGCAGGGGGCAACTATGGCTACACCTTC
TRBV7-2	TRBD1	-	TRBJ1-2	CATASWTGLSYTF	TGTGCCACCGCTAGTTGGACAGGGTTAAGCTACACCTTC
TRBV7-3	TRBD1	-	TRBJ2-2	CASSLDRGGELFF	TGTGCCAGCAGCTTAGACAGGGGTGGCGAGCTGTTTTTT
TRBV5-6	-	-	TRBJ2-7	CASSNRGLGRTYEQYF	TGTGCCAGCAGCAATAGAGGTTTAGGCCGCACCTACGAGCAGTACTTC
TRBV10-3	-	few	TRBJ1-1	CAISESLALITEAFF	TGTGCCATCAGTGAGTCCTTAGCGCTAATTACTGAAGCTTTCTTT
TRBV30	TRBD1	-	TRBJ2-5	CASQGQGAGETQYF	TGTGCCTCCCAAGGACAGGGGGCGGGAGAGACCCAGTACTTC